This T cell receptor beta chain originates from a study of T cell responses to AZD1222 COVID-19 vaccine. Here immunoSEQ multiplex PCR was the method, and the copy in TCRdb shows in-frame clones only, minus some. The sample has roughly 100,000 clones; around 83% are singletons. Sample: peripheral blood, taken on day 0 of AZD1222 vaccination. This TCR was sampled from an adult in good health.

The CDR3 loop reads CASSPDRERLNTEAFF. The CDR3, as DNA: TGTGCCAGCAGTCCGGACAGAGAACGACTGAACACTGAAGCTTTCTTT. The V and J genes are TRBV28 and TRBJ1-1, with D perhaps matching TRBD1 (6 bases). The CDR3 sequence is 16 residues long. The germline V gene encodes CDR1 MDHEN and CDR2 SYDVKM. The V and J ends lost 5 bases and 0 bases respectively, with 16 bases between them.